These 2 T cell receptor beta chains originate from one sample sequenced in a study of metastatic and nonmetastatic thyroid tumors (TCRdb year 2020). None of the patients had been given any treatment before thyroid surgery. Preparation of the library involved PCR. TCRdb records Illumina HiSeq 4000 as the sequencer. The public reads were reprocessed in TCRdb via fastp at Q25 and MiXCR, keeping in-frame beta chains. For this sample the table gives tens of thousands of clones, of which 24% were detected only once. The ten largest make up roughly 6% of the sample. The sample consisted of tumor tissue. These receptors all stem from a female donor with papillary thyroid cancer or a benign thyroid nodule (not recorded which). Some clones in this sample may be carry-over from other donors' samples.

In this sample, this clone turned up many times. The gene calls are TRBV24-1 and TRBJ2-3; 10 bases are shared with TRBD2. V dropped 4 bases and J dropped 4; count of bases not matched to a gene: 7. This CDR3 region has 16 residues. Germline CDR1 and CDR2: KGHDR and SFDVKD. CDR3 sequence: CATSDPLAGGSDTQYF. CDR3 nucleotide sequence: TGTGCCACCAGTGACCCCTTAGCGGGAGGATCAGATACGCAGTATTTT.

Only a few counts were recorded for this clone. This sequence joins TRBV6-1 and TRBJ2-1, with D tentatively TRBD1 (5 bases). Germline V gene data show CDR1 as MNHNS and CDR2 as SASEGT. Trimming cost V 0 bases and J 8 bases, with 14 bases left between them. This CDR3 contains 15 residues. The DNA of the CDR3 is TGTGCCAGCAGTGAAGCGATAGGGTCCAGGGATGAGCAGTTCTTC. Translation gives CASSEAIGSRDEQFF.